The clone carrying this T cell receptor (beta chain) was found many times. The entry originates in a study of regulatory T cells in long-lasting Graves disease. Study as a whole: Antithyroid drugs had been given to newly diagnosed Graves' patients for under 3 months.

Time point: newly diagnosed GD, antithyroid drugs for less than 3 months. RNA from PBMCs was the source of the TCR library. The CDR3 runs 16 residues. With 3 bases removed from V and 4 bases from J, the gap between germline ends came to 20 bases. In germline, CDR1 is DFQATT, CDR2 SNEGSKA (reference sequence). The authors built TCR beta libraries using iRepertoire HTBI primers and Arm-PCR of CDR3 regions. Using its own MiXCR run on the multiplex PCR reads, TCRdb lists one record per CDR3 protein. The table shows more than 400,000 distinct CDR3 sequences, with about a sixth occurring only once. The data were also submitted as part of a second study, on T cells in Graves' hyperthyroidism and ophthalmopathy. That source reports: First-round RT-PCR with HTBI primers amplified the TCR CDR3 region. Appearing also in blood were most of the thyroid clonotypes expanded above 0.001.

The chain has TRBV20-1 and TRBJ2-3; the D gene is possibly TRBD1 (5 bases). Material: peripheral blood mononuclear cells (PBMCs), obtained at new diagnosis, from a patient treated with antithyroid drugs. The TCR comes from a man aged 40-49 years with Graves disease. CDR3 loop: CSARPETAVESDTQYF. The CDR3 DNA reads TGCAGTGCTAGGCCCGAGACAGCCGTCGAGTCAGATACGCAGTATTTT.